These 3 T cell receptor beta chains came from one sample sequenced in a study of control samples from healthy donors and cancer patients. Profiling relied on immunoSEQ multiplex PCR, and the TCRdb table lists in-frame clones only, not all of them. The sample holds roughly 92,000 clones; 85% to 90% are singletons and the top ten take 7.5% to 8%. The sequenced sample consisted of blood. Every receptor here comes from a woman in her sixties in good health.

This clone has just a few counts. The rearrangement joins TRBV27 to TRBJ2-2, with TRBD2 matching 9 bases. This CDR3 contains 16 residues. From germline, CDR1 is MNHEY and CDR2 SMNVEV (reference sequence). Trimming took 2 bases from V and 7 from J; bases not matched to a gene: 8. CDR3 coding DNA: TGTGCCAGCAGTTTACGGCGGGGGGGCCGGGACGGGGAGCTGTTTTTT. Translating gives CASSLRRGGRDGELFF.

The V and J genes are TRBV9 and TRBJ2-2, with 7 positions matching TRBD2. Unmatched junction bases numbered 4, after V lost 1 base and J lost 4 bases. Germline loops: CDR1 SGDLS, CDR2 YYNGEE. This CDR3 spans 15 amino acids. The CDR3 nucleotides are TGTGCCAGCAGCGTAATCTCGGGAGGCACCGGGGAGCTGTTTTTT. Its translation is CASSVISGGTGELFF.

The chain links TRBV7-8 to TRBJ2-7; D gene ambiguous. The ends were cut back, 2 bases at V and 2 bases at J, with 28 bases in the middle. This CDR3 region has 20 residues. Germline values: CDR1 SGHVS, CDR2 FQNEAQ. CDR3: CASSLKGGSPRMLPTYEQYF. The CDR3 bases are TGTGCCAGCAGCTTAAAGGGCGGATCCCCACGGATGTTGCCTACCTACGAGCAGTACTTC.